This T cell receptor beta chain was sequenced during a study of shared clonotypes between healthy human individuals (dated by TCRdb to the early 2020s). Study-wide context: The cohort comprised a couple of women and a few men aged 18 to 49 years. For each donor, three plates each were used for CD4 naive and CD4 memory, two plates were used for CD8 naive, and one plate was used for CD8 memory. Blood TCR repertoires of a handful of healthy adults were deeply sequenced to estimate repertoire size and the extent of clonotype sharing between individuals. To increase sequencing depth and limit assay-specific biases, TCR repertoire library preparation and sequencing were carried out by different laboratories using diverse techniques. Per donor, leukapheresis produced somewhere between about 0.8 and 9 billion PBMCs.

The donors were healthy, HIV-negative adults with no recently reported acute infections or vaccinations. All donors were Caucasian adults living in Nashville, Tennessee, USA. CD4+ T cells were enriched by magnetic negative selection, after which naive cells were positively selected on CD45RA and the negative fraction was taken as the memory subset. Blood was obtained by leukapheresis, after which PBMCs were separated by Ficoll-Histopaque density gradient centrifugation and cryopreserved in liquid nitrogen vapor phase. Analytical flow cytometry was used to check the purity and quantity of every magnetically sorted T cell population. Genomic DNA was isolated from every sorted fraction and measured by UV absorbance on a Nanodrop 2000c. From the germline V gene, CDR1 is MNHEY and CDR2 is SVGAGI. V loses 2 bases of germline sequence and J loses 0 bases, and the interval between the two ends is 7 bases. The CDR3 runs 14 amino acids, cysteine and phenylalanine included. Only CDR3 DNA remains: 42 bases, in frame from the first base.

Turning to this clone: The antigen it recognizes is unknown. No base quality information exists; no much larger clone differs at one position.

Paper-wide results and their limitations: Larger estimated clonotype richness was generally found for naive subsets than for memory subsets. Pairwise subsampling led to the expectation that sequencing depth would affect the degree of clonotype sharing among donors. Because the study included only a small number of donors, the genetic and exposure-history diversity represented was limited. Sampling was restricted to blood, and TCR repertoires in tissue are likely to differ from TCR repertoires in blood. About 5% of naive CD4, roughly 3.6% of naive CD8, 2.3% of memory CD4, and around 0.42% of memory CD8 clonotypes were shared across a few donors. Compared with non-shared clonotypes, clonotypes shared by all four sorted-subset donors had higher generation probabilities. Incomplete sequencing was indicated by rarefaction of sorted-subset datasets, despite the large sequencing depth.

Using the deep immunoSEQ assay, TCR CDR3 regions were amplified from genomic DNA by multiplex PCR. Genomic DNA extracted from each cell subset was distributed evenly over all wells of several immunoSEQ 96-well plates, and each plate served as one replicate. Each replicate PCR for sorted subsets received around 200 ng genomic DNA, equal to tens of thousands of T cell genomes. The purified libraries were quantified using a Qubit 3.0 fluorometer, sized with a Bioanalyzer 2100, and then quantified again using the KAPA Library Quantification kit. Each immunoSEQ 96-well plate was sequenced on its own single-read 150-cycle Illumina NextSeq 550 flow cell. The study's processing was this. Because the immunoSEQ output included only junctional sequences and no quality scores, the filtering could not be the same as the filtering used for full-length reads. Sequences were annotated with PyIR, a Python wrapper for IgBLAST v1.9, using IMGT germline references to assign V/J genes and CDR3. Reads with weak V/J assignments (E-value above 1e-6), missing CDR3, stop codons, out-of-frame junctions, or ambiguous translated residues were removed. V3J clonotypes were defined as sequences sharing an identical inferred V gene, J gene, and CDR3 amino acid sequence. Percentage overlap between repertoires was computed as shared unique clonotypes divided by the size of the smaller repertoire. Richness of each repertoire was evaluated using RTK rarefaction, the Chao1 estimator, and Recon v2.1 estimates of unobserved clonotypes. Generation probabilities were computed with OLGA for all TCRbeta clonotypes obtained by the gDNA method from a few donors. This is the immuneACCESS table as TCRdb keeps it, with only in-frame sequences that have V and J called. A part of the clones is gone; compared with another copy, unresolved V genes explain less than half, and the rest is unexplained. The V and J calls and clone size were taken over from that table, and D and trimming were inferred from the DNA. The sample data list roughly 680,000 clones, and 55% to 80% of these were observed just once. The ten largest clones represent around 1.8% of the sample.

The TCR comes from a woman aged 30 to 39 in good health. Recombination connected TRBV6-5 to TRBJ2-5; the D gene lacks a confident call. The sample was memory CD4+ T cells sorted from blood. The cell subset or site label for this specimen denotes: CD45RA-negative fraction. In nucleotides, the sequence is TGTGCCAGCAGTTACGCTAGTAACCAAGAGACCCAGTACTTC. Translated, this gives CASSYASNQETQYF.